The 27 T cell receptor beta chains reported below all come from one sample, sequenced in a study of blood T cell repertoires in COVID-19. The method was immunoSEQ multiplex PCR; TCRdb's version includes in-frame clones alone and lacks a portion of them. The table lists fewer than 350,000 clones, 89% of them singletons. Sequenced input: PBMCs or T cells enriched from blood (not recorded which). These receptor sequences come from a woman aged 40 to 50 who had recovered from COVID-19.

This chain links TRBV5-4 with TRBJ1-1; 9 bases align to TRBD1. This CDR3 region has 15 residues. The V gene's germline CDR1 is SGHNT and CDR2 YYREEE (reference sequence). V was clipped by 3 bases and J by 1 base; unmatched bases: 4. The CDR3 region has the DNA TGTGCCAGCAGCTGGCCGGGACAGGGGAACACTGAAGCTTTCTTT. It codes for CASSWPGQGNTEAFF.

A single count supports this clone. The J gene is TRBJ1-1, the V gene TRBV5-1; 9 nucleotides line up with TRBD1. The junction had 5 bases not matched to a gene; V was cut back by 4 bases and J by 4 bases. CDR1 and CDR2 (germline): SGHRS, YFSETQ. The CDR3 has 14 residues. The CDR3 bases are TGCGCCAGCAGCCCCGGGACAGGGACCACTGAAGCTTTCTTT. Amino acids: CASSPGTGTTEAFF.

CDR3 loop: CASSSGSSYEQYF. CDR3 coding DNA: TGTGCCAGTAGTTCGGGGTCTTCCTACGAGCAGTACTTC. The chain links TRBV19 to TRBJ2-7, with a tentative D call TRBD2 (5 bases). Germline CDR1 LNHDA, CDR2 SQIVND (reference sequence). The CDR3 runs to 13 residues. V lost 5 bases and J 1 base, leaving 9 bases between the germline ends.

The J gene is TRBJ2-7, the V gene TRBV3-1 (or the pseudogene TRBV3-2); a possible D gene is TRBD1 (5 bases). The length of the CDR3 is 15 residues. Germline values: CDR1 LGHDT, CDR2 YNNKEL (reference sequence). Trimming took 1 base from V and 7 from J, leaving 17 bases between them. The CDR3 sequence: CASSQGVQGGWEQYF. DNA of the CDR3: TGTGCCAGCAGCCAAGGGGTCCAGGGCGGTTGGGAGCAGTACTTC.

V usage is TRBV5-1 and J usage is TRBJ2-7; 7 bases fit TRBD1. CDR3 length: 15 amino acids. Unmatched junction bases numbered 9, after V lost 4 bases and J lost 2 bases. Germline CDR1 SGHRS, CDR2 YFSETQ. The CDR3 coding sequence is TGCGCCAGCAGCGACCGGGAAAGGGGGCCCTACGAGCAGTACTTC. Encoded protein: CASSDRERGPYEQYF.

V usage is TRBV7-9 and J usage is TRBJ1-4; D is perhaps TRBD1 (5 bases). The germline V gene has CDR1 SEHNR and CDR2 FQNEAQ (reference sequence). The CDR3 consists of 15 residues. The V end lost 5 bases, the J end lost 7 bases, and 17 bases lay between the germline ends. The CDR3 DNA is TGTGCCAGCAGCGCACAGACAGTCGACGGTGAAAAACTGTTTTTT. It codes for CASSAQTVDGEKLFF. The full variable domain, completed using reference TRBV7-9 and TRBJ1-4, is DTGVSQNPRHKITKRGQNVTFRCDPISEHNRLYWYRQTLGQGPEFLTYFQNEAQLEKSRLLSDRFSAERPKGSFSTLEIQRTEQGDSAMYLCASSAQTVDGEKLFFGSGTQLSVL.

V gene TRBV9 combines with J gene TRBJ2-6; D is unclear. Trimming removed 0 bases at V and 4 bases at J, with 5 bases between. Germline values: CDR1 SGDLS, CDR2 YYNGEE. The CDR3 is made up of 14 amino acids. CDR3 sequence reads: CASSVAPGANVLTF. The DNA for the CDR3 is TGTGCCAGCAGCGTAGCTCCCGGGGCCAACGTCCTGACTTTC.

The chain uses TRBV30 and TRBJ1-6, with a possible D match to TRBD1 (6 bases). V gave up 3 bases and J gave up 0 bases, with 18 bases separating them. The CDR3 consists of 18 residues. Germline values: CDR1 GTSNPN, CDR2 SVGIG (reference sequence). Here the CDR3 reads CAWRSRDIFSSYNSPLHF. The CDR3 nucleotides read TGTGCCTGGAGAAGCAGGGACATCTTTAGCTCCTATAATTCACCCCTCCACTTT.

This clone was seen a single time. The CDR3 nucleotides are TGTGCCAGCTCACCACTAGCGGGAGTAAATGAGCAGTACTTC. This sequence encodes CASSPLAGVNEQYF. This chain uses TRBV18 with TRBJ2-7, with 9 bases lining up with TRBD2. After removal of 1 base from V and 7 bases from J, the junction contained 5 bases not matched to a gene. This CDR3 has 14 amino acids. Germline V CDR1 and CDR2: KGHSH, LQKENI.

About this clone: Other DNA sequences in this sample translate to the same CDR3. The genes are TRBV9 and TRBJ1-1; maybe TRBD1 (5 bases). V gave up 4 bases and J gave up 0 bases, with 10 bases separating them. The germline gives CDR1 SGDLS, CDR2 YYNGEE. This CDR3 spans 14 amino acids. The chain's CDR3 is CASSLTGMNTEAFF. Here the CDR3 DNA reads TGTGCCAGCAGCTTAACAGGTATGAACACTGAAGCTTTCTTT.

The chain couples TRBV18 to TRBJ1-1; D is uncertain. The CDR3 length is 15 residues. Germline CDR1 reads KGHSH; CDR2 reads LQKENI. V lost 8 bases and J 5 bases, leaving 21 bases between the germline ends. The CDR3 region has the DNA TGTGCCAGCCTCGCGAATGGTCCCTCCGGGACTGAAGCTTTCTTT. Its translation is CASLANGPSGTEAFF.

This chain uses TRBV24-1 with TRBJ2-1; no clear D gene. This CDR3 has 14 amino acids. Per the germline V gene, CDR1 is KGHDR and CDR2 is SFDVKD. With 0 bases removed from V and 8 bases from J, the gap between germline ends came to 10 bases. The CDR3 DNA reads TGTGCCACCAGTGATTTGGGCACGAACGATGAGCAGTTCTTC. Its protein is CATSDLGTNDEQFF.

The chain recombines TRBV4-1 with TRBJ1-2, with a weak D call TRBD1 (5 bases). This CDR3 region has 15 residues. V lost 5 bases and J 2 bases, leaving 15 bases between the germline ends. Germline CDR1 MGHRA, CDR2 YSYEKL. The CDR3 loop is CASSFAGRTNYGYTF. CDR3 sequence (DNA): TGCGCCAGCAGCTTCGCCGGCAGGACAAACTATGGCTACACCTTC.

The chain is built from TRBV24-1 and TRBJ2-3; the match to TRBD1 covers 8 bases. The CDR3 extends over 15 amino acids. Germline lookup yields CDR1 KGHDR and CDR2 SFDVKD. Trimming cost V 4 bases and J 6 bases; bases outside gene matches: 8. The CDR3 region is CATSDPGQGSDTQYF. The CDR3 DNA follows: TGTGCCACCAGTGACCCTGGACAGGGTTCGGATACGCAGTATTTT.

This chain uses TRBV2 with TRBJ1-3; weak D call: TRBD1 (5 bases). The length of the CDR3 is 15 residues. Germline V gives CDR1 SNHLY, CDR2 FYNNEI. Between the trimmed V and J ends, which lost 5 bases and 4 bases, there was a span of 15 bases. CDR3 protein: CASSLRRGGGNTIYF. The CDR3 DNA reads TGTGCCAGCAGTCTCAGGAGGGGTGGGGGAAACACCATATATTTT.

The chain couples TRBV6-6 to TRBJ2-3, with 10 bases aligning to TRBD2. The CDR3 contains 15 residues. V was clipped by 6 bases and J by 4 bases; unmatched bases: 7. CDR1 and CDR2 from the germline V gene are MNHNY and SVGAGI (reference sequence). CDR3 residues: CASRESGGAPDTQYF. CDR3 bases: TGTGCCAGCAGGGAAAGCGGGGGGGCCCCAGATACGCAGTATTTT.

This clone has more than one count but fewer than ten. The V and J genes are TRBV11-2 and TRBJ1-4; a weak D match, TRBD1 (6 bases). The CDR3 runs 17 residues. V lost 5 bases to trimming and J lost 5 bases, with 21 bases between them. Germline V gives CDR1 SGHAT, CDR2 FQNNGV. The CDR3 DNA is TGTGCCAGCAGCCTAGGACGGGGAGAGGGGACAAATGAAAAACTGTTTTTT. This gives the protein CASSLGRGEGTNEKLFF.

The rearrangement uses TRBV18 and TRBJ1-4; D possibly corresponds to TRBD1 (5 bases). The CDR3 has 13 residues. Per the germline V gene, CDR1 is KGHSH and CDR2 is LQKENI. The V and J ends lost 6 bases and 8 bases respectively, with 13 bases between them. CDR3 DNA sequence: TGTGCCAGCTCCCCGCCCCAGGGAGAAAAACTGTTTTTT. Its translation: CASSPPQGEKLFF.

This clone was recorded only once. The rearrangement links TRBV18 to TRBJ2-7; 8 bases match TRBD2. The CDR3 extends over 16 amino acids. CDR1 KGHSH and CDR2 LQKENI come from the germline V gene. V shed 3 bases, J shed 0 bases, and the junction held 7 bases outside the gene matches. The CDR3 sequence: CASSPLGSGDSYEQYF. CDR3 coding DNA: TGTGCCAGCTCACCTTTAGGTAGCGGGGACTCCTACGAGCAGTACTTC.

The chain employs TRBV9 and TRBJ2-2; maybe TRBD2 (5 bases). The CDR3 extends over 17 amino acids. Trimming shortened V by 3 bases and J by 1 base, and 16 bases separated the two germline ends. Germline V lookup: CDR1 SGDLS, CDR2 YYNGEE. The CDR3 is CASSERVDPLNTGELFF. CDR3 coding DNA: TGTGCCAGCAGCGAGAGGGTTGACCCGCTGAACACCGGGGAGCTGTTTTTT.

The V and J genes are TRBV2 and TRBJ1-1; 9 bases map to TRBD1. The CDR3 length is 13 residues. The germline gives CDR1 SNHLY, CDR2 FYNNEI. Unmatched junction bases numbered 6, after V lost 6 bases and J lost 7 bases. This CDR3 is CASSNDRGGEAFF. CDR3 DNA sequence: TGTGCCAGCAGCAATGACAGGGGGGGTGAAGCTTTCTTT.

V gene TRBV6-5 combines with J gene TRBJ2-7, with TRBD2 matching 13 bases. The CDR3 runs to 15 residues. Germline CDR1 is MNHEY and CDR2 is SVGAGI. V lost 4 bases, J lost 5 bases, and 5 bases stayed unmatched. CDR3 nucleotides: TGTGCCAGCAGTTTGCGGACTAGCGGGAGCAACGAGCAGTACTTC. Translating it yields CASSLRTSGSNEQYF.

The chain links TRBV19 to TRBJ2-6; 8 positions agree with TRBD2. There are 18 residues in the CDR3. V dropped 1 base and J dropped 0; count of bases not matched to a gene: 5. The germline V gene encodes CDR1 LNHDA and CDR2 SQIVND (reference sequence). The CDR3, as DNA: TGTGCCAGTAGTATAGTCGGGGGGGTCCGCTCTGGGGCCAACGTCCTGACTTTC. Amino acid sequence: CASSIVGGVRSGANVLTF.

This clone is a singleton in its sample. V and J are TRBV7-9 and TRBJ1-1; 9 bases align to TRBD1. The V and J ends lost 5 bases and 10 bases, in that order; junction bases with no gene match: 8. Per germline, CDR1 SEHNR and CDR2 FQNEAQ (reference sequence). The CDR3 loop spans 13 amino acids. The CDR3 nucleotides read TGTGCCAGCAGCCTGGACAGGGGCGATGTAGCTTTCTTT. This gives the protein CASSLDRGDVAFF.

This clone was detected a few times. The chain is built from TRBV5-8 and TRBJ2-3; D ambiguous. CDR1 is SGHTS and CDR2 is YDEGEE in the germline V gene. This CDR3 is 14 amino acids long. V shed 0 bases and J shed 2 bases, with 7 bases lying between them. CDR3 protein: CASSLDYYTDTQYF. DNA of the CDR3: TGTGCCAGCAGCTTGGACTATTACACAGATACGCAGTATTTT.

This sequence joins TRBV7-2 and TRBJ1-2; TRBD1 matches at 8 bases. Germline assignment: CDR1 SGHTA and CDR2 FQGNSA. The CDR3 spans 15 residues. The junction had 5 bases not matched to a gene; V was cut back by 5 bases and J by 0 bases. This CDR3 is CASSTNRGANYGYTF. CDR3 sequence (DNA): TGTGCCAGCAGCACGAACAGGGGGGCTAACTATGGCTACACCTTC.

The V gene is TRBV5-1, the J gene TRBJ1-5, with TRBD1 matching 7 bases. Germline assignment: CDR1 SGHRS and CDR2 YFSETQ. The CDR3 extends over 15 amino acids. The V and J ends lost 4 bases and 5 bases, in that order; junction bases with no gene match: 9. The CDR3 protein is CASSKWTGADQPQHF. CDR3 nucleotide sequence: TGCGCCAGCAGCAAGTGGACAGGAGCAGATCAGCCCCAGCATTTT.